This T cell receptor (beta chain) is drawn from a study of CD8 T cells in Susac syndrome. Looked up from germline, CDR1 is DFQATT and CDR2 is SNEGSKA (reference sequence). The CDR3 spans 13 residues. V was cut by 5 bases and J by 2 bases, with 10 bases left in between. Reverse transcription of 0.5 to 1 ug RNA was performed with random hexamers. TCRdb passed the immunoSEQ multiplex PCR reads through MiXCR, listing each CDR3 protein once. The sample yields under 200,000 distinct CDR3 sequences, just under 95% seen once. The source of this sequence is a human donor with Susac syndrome. The chain couples TRBV20-1 to TRBJ2-1; maybe TRBD2 (6 bases). The sample taken for sequencing was CD8+ T cells from PBMCs. The CDR3 nucleotides read TGCAGTGCTCGGGAGCGGACCTACAATGAGCAGTTCTTC. Amino acids: CSARERTYNEQFF.